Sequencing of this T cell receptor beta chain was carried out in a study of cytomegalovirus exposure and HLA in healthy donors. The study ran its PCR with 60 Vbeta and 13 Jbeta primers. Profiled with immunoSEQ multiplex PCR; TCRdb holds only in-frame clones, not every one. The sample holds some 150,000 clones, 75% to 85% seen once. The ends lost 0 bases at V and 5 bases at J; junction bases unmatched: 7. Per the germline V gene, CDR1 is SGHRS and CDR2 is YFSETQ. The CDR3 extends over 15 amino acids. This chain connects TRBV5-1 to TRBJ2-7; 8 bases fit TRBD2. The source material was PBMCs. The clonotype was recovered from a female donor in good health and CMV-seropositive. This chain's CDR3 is CASSLESGSRDEQYF. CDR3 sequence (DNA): TGCGCCAGCAGCTTGGAAAGCGGGAGCAGGGACGAGCAGTACTTC.